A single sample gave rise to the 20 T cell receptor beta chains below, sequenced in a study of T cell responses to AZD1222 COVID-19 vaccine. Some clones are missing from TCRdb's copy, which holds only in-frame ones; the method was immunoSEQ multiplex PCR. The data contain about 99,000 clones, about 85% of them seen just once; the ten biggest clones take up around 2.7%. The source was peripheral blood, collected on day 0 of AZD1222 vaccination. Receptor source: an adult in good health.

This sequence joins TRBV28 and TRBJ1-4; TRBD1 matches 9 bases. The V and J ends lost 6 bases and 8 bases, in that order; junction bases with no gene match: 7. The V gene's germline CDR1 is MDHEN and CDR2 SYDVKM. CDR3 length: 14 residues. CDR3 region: CASSVQGAGEKLFF. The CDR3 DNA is TGTGCCAGCAGCGTACAGGGGGCAGGCGAAAAACTGTTTTTT.

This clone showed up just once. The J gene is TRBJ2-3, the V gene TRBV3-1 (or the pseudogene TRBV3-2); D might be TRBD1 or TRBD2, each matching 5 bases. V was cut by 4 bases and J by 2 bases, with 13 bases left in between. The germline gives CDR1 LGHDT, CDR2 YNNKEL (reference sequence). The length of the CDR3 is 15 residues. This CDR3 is CASSLGTKATDTQYF. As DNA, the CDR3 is TGTGCCAGCAGCCTCGGGACCAAGGCCACAGATACGCAGTATTTT.

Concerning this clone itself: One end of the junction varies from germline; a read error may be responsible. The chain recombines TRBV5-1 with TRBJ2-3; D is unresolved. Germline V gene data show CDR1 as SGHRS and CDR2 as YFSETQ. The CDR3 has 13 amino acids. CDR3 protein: CASSFPGVDTQYF. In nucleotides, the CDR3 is TGTGCCAGCAGCTTTCCCGGCGTTGATACGCAGTATTTT. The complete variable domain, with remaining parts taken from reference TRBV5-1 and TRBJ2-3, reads KAGVTQTPRYLIKTRGQQVTLSCSPISGHRSVSWYQQTPGQGLQFLFEYFSETQRNKGNFPGRFSGRQFSNSRSEMNVSTLELGDSALYLCASSFPGVDTQYFGPGTRLTVL.

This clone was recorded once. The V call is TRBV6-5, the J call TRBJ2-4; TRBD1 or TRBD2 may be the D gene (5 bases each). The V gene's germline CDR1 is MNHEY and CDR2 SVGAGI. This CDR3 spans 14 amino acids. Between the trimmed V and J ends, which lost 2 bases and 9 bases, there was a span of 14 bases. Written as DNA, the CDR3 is TGTGCCAGCAGTTACGGGGACGTCGCTATCATTCAGTACTTC. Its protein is CASSYGDVAIIQYF.

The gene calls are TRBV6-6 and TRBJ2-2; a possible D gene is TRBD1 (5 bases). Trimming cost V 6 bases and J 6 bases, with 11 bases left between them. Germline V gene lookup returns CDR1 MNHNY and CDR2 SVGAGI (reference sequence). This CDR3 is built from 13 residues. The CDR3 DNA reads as TGTGCCAGCAGCTTGACAGAGGCCGGGGAGCTGTTTTTT. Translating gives CASSLTEAGELFF.

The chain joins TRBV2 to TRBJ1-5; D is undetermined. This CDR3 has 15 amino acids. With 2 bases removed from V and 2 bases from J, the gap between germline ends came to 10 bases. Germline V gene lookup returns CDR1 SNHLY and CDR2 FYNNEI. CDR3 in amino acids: CASSEWVPGNQPQHF. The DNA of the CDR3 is TGTGCCAGCAGTGAATGGGTTCCTGGCAATCAGCCCCAGCATTTT.

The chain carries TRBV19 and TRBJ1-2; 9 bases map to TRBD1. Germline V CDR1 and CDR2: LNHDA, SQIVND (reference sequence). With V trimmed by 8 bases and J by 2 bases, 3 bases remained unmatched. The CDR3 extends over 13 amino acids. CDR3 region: CASGQGLNYGYTF. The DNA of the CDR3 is TGTGCCAGTGGACAGGGGCTGAACTATGGCTACACCTTC.

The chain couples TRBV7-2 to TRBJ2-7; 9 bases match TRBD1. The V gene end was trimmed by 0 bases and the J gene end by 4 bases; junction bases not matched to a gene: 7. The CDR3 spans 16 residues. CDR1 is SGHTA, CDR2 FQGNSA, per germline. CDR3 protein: CASSLAWTGAGYEQYF. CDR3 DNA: TGTGCCAGCAGCTTAGCTTGGACAGGGGCAGGGTACGAGCAGTACTTC.

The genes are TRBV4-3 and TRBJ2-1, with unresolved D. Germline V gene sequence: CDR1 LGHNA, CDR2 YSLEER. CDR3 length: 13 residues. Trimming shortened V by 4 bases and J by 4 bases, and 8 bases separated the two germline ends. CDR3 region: CASSPEAYNEQFF. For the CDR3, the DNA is TGCGCCAGCAGCCCGGAAGCTTACAATGAGCAGTTCTTC.

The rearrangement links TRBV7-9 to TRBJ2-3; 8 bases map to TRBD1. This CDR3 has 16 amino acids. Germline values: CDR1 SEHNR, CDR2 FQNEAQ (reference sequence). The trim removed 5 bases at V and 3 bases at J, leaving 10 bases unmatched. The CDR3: CASSTQDRDRTDTQYF. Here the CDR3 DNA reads TGTGCCAGCAGCACCCAGGACAGGGACAGGACAGATACGCAGTATTTT.

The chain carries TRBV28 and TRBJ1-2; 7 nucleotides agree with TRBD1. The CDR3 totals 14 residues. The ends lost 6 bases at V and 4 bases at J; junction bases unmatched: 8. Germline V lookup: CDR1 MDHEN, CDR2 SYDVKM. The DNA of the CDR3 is TGTGCCAGCAGCCCACCTACAGGGGCCTATGGCTACACCTTC. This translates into CASSPPTGAYGYTF.

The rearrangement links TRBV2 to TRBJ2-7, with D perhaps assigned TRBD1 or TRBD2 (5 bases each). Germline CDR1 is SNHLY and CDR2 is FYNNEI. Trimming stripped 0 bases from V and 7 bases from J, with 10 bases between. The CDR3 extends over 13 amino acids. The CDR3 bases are TGTGCCAGCAGTGAAGCCATTTGGGGGGAGCAGTACGTC. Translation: CASSEAIWGEQYV.

The CDR3 DNA reads TGTGCCAGTAGTCTTAGGTTAGGGGGGGTCCTCTCGAATGAGCAGTTCTTC. Amino acids: CASSLRLGGVLSNEQFF. The chain uses TRBV19 and TRBJ2-1; the D gene is possibly TRBD2 (7 bases). Germline lookup yields CDR1 LNHDA and CDR2 SQIVND (reference sequence). This CDR3 is 17 amino acids long. Between the trimmed V and J ends, which lost 5 bases and 7 bases, there was a span of 24 bases.

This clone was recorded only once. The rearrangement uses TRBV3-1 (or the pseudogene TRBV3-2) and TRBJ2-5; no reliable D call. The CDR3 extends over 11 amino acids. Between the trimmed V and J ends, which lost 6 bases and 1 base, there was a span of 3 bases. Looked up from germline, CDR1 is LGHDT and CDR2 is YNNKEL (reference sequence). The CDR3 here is CASRGQETQYF. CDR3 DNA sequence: TGTGCCAGCAGGGGCCAAGAGACCCAGTACTTC.

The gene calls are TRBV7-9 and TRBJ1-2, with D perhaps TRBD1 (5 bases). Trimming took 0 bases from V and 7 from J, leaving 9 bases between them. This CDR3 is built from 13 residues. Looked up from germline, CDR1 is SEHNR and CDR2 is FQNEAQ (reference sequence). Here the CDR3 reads CASSLAQGRGYTF. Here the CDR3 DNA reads TGTGCCAGCAGCTTAGCCCAGGGACGTGGCTACACCTTC.

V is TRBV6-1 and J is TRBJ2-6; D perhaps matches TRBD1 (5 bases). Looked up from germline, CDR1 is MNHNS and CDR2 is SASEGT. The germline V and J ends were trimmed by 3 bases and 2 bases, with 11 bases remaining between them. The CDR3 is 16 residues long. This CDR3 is CASSEQDRTGANVLTF. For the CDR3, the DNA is TGTGCCAGCAGTGAGCAAGACAGAACTGGGGCCAACGTCCTGACTTTC.

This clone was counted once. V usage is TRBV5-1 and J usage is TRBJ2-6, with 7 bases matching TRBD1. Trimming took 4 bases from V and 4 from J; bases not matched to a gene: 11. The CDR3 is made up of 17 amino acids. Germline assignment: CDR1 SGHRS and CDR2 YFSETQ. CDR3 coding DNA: TGCGCCAGCAGCCGAACCGGGACAGTGGCAGGGGCCAACGTCCTGACTTTC. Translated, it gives CASSRTGTVAGANVLTF.

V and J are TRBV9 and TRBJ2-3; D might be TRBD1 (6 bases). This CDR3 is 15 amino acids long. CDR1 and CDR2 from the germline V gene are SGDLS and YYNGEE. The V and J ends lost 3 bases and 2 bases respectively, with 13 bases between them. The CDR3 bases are TGTGCCAGCAGCGCCGAGGGGGTATCCACAGATACGCAGTATTTT. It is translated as CASSAEGVSTDTQYF.

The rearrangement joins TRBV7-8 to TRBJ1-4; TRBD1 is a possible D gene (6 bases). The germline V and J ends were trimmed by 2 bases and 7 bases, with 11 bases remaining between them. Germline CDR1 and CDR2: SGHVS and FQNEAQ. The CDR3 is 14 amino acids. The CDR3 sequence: CASSLQGYAEKLFF. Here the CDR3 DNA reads TGTGCCAGCAGCTTACAGGGGTATGCTGAAAAACTGTTTTTT.

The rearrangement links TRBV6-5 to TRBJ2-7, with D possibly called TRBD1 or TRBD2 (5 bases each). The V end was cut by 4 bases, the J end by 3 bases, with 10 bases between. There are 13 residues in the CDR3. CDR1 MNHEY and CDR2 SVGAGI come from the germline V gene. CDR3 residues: CASSSGTDYEQYF. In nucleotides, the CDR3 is TGTGCCAGCAGTTCCGGGACGGACTACGAGCAGTACTTC.